This TCR beta chain was retrieved from a study of cytomegalovirus exposure and HLA in healthy donors. Study-level information: In terms of ancestry, the Caucasian-associated cluster contained roughly 81% of the roughly 400 genotyped donors.

This clone was observed once. Its target is unknown. CDR3 length: 14 amino acids. V gave up 4 bases and J gave up 4 bases, with 12 bases separating them. The germline V gene has CDR1 SGDLS and CDR2 YYNGEE. Findings and limits, study-wide: Presence/absence analyses treated sequencing depth as roughly uniform across donors. Rarity marked most TCR sequences, yet some public TCRs occurred in many donors.

Primers: 60 Vbeta forward and 13 Jbeta reverse. Sequencing used immunoSEQ multiplex PCR; TCRdb keeps in-frame clones, though not all of them. The sample has approximately 130,000 clones; 60% to 80% are singletons. The V and J genes are TRBV9 and TRBJ2-1; a possible D gene is TRBD1 (5 bases). The receptor was isolated from a male donor in good health and CMV-seronegative. Sequenced input: PBMCs. CDR3 loop: CASSTSRGYNEQFF. For the CDR3, the DNA is TGTGCCAGCAGCACATCTAGGGGTTACAATGAGCAGTTCTTC.